This TCR beta chain was identified during a study of somatic mutations in T cells in chronic GVHD (dated by TCRdb to the early 2020s). Genomic DNA was isolated and then used for the TCRbeta deep sequencing. TCRbeta CDR3 sequencing and initial data processing were performed with the immunoSEQ assay as a commercial service. Per the original workflow: Reads were demultiplexed, adapter and primer sequences removed, similar clones merged by frequency-ratio clustering, and V, D, J genes annotated with IMGT. TCRdb carries this immuneACCESS record with in-frame sequences only. Its versions omit some clonotypes, under half of them owing to an unresolved V gene in the studies checked, with the rest unexplained. That table gives V, J and clone size, and the DNA gave D and trimming. The sample has 13,000 to 15,000 clones on record, about 80% of them singletons. About 30% of the sample comes from the top ten.

For sorting, staining was performed with anti-CD3, anti-CD4, anti-CD8 and a Vbeta20 antibody from the IOTest Beta Mark kit on a FACSAria III, and a purity above 98% was achieved. Peripheral blood was drawn into sodium heparin tubes, and mononuclear cells were separated by Ficoll-Paque PLUS density gradient centrifugation. Before TCRbeta deep sequencing, the CD4+ Vbeta20+, CD4+ Vbeta20-, and CD8+ T cell fractions were FACS-sorted. Its CDR3 holds 17 amino acids, cysteine through phenylalanine. The DNA shown is the 51-base CDR3, in frame from base 1. Turning to this clone: Its antigen is unknown. It has no much larger one-base neighbor in the sample; base qualities were not kept.

The chain employs TRBV21-1 and TRBJ1-2; no DNA check was done on the table's D call, TRBD1. TRBV21-1 is a recognized pseudogene. The source is a male patient aged 50 to 59 with chronic graft-versus-host disease. Following a transplant, some T cells may be graft donor cells, not patient cells. Sequenced material: Vbeta20-negative CD4+ T cells from blood. The sample's cell subset or site label is to be understood as: CD4+ T cells sorted as TCR Vbeta20 negative by flow cytometry. This receptor has the CDR3 CASSIHSRDREPYGYTF. The nucleotide sequence is given as TGTGCCAGCAGCATACACTCCCGGGACAGGGAGCCTTATGGCTACACCTTC.